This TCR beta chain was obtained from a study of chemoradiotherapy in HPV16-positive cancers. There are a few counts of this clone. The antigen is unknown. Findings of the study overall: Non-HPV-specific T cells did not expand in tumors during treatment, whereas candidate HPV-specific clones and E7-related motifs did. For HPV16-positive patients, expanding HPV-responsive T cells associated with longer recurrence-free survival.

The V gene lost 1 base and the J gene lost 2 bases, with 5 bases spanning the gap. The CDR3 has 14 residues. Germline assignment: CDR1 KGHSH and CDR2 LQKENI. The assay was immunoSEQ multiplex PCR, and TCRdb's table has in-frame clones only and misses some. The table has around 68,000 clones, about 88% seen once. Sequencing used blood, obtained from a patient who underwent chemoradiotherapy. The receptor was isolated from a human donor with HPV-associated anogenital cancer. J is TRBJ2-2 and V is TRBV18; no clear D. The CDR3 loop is CASSPQGNTGELFF. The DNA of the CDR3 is TGTGCCAGCTCACCACAGGGAAACACCGGGGAGCTGTTTTTT. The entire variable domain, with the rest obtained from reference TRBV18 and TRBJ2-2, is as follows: NAGVMQNPRHLVRRRGQEARLRCSPMKGHSHVYWYRQLPEEGLKFMVYLQKENIIDESGMPKERFSAEFPKEGPSILRIQQVVRGDSAAYFCASSPQGNTGELFFGEGSRLTVL.